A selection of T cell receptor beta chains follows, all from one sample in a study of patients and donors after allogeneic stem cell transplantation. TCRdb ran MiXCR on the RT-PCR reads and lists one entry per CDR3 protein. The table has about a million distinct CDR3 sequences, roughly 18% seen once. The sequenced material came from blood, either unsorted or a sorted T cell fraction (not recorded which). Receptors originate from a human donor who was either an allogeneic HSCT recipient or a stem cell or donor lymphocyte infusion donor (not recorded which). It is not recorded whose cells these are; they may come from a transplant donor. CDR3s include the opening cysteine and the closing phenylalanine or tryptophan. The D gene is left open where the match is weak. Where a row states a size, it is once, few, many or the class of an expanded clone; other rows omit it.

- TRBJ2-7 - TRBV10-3 TGTGCCATCAGTATGGACCCCCTCTACGAGCAGTACTTC CAISMDPLYEQYF
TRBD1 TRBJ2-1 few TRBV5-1 TGCGCCAGCAGCTTGATAGCCCAGGGGGTATACAATGAGCAGTTCTTC CASSLIAQGVYNEQFF
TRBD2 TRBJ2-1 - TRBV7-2 TGTGCCAGCAGCCGCGGGACTAGCGGGGGGCAGGGTGAGCAGTTCTTC CASSRGTSGGQGEQFF
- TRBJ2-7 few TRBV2 TGTGCCAGCAGGGAAGGGGGACCTCCGGACGAGCAGTACTTC CASREGGPPDEQYF
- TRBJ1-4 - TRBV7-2 TGTGCCAGCAGCGACCGCCAGAGGGGTGCAACTAATGAAAAACTGTTTTTT CASSDRQRGATNEKLFF
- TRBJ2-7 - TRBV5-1 TGCGCCAGCAGCTATTGGACTGAAGACGAGCAGTACTTC CASSYWTEDEQYF
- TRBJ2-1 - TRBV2 TGTGCCAGCAGTGAAATCGGCAGGGGCGACGACAATGAGCAGTTCTTC CASSEIGRGDDNEQFF
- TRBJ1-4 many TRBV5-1 TGCGCCAGCAGCTTGGCCGGTGGACGGAGCGATGAAAAACTGTTTTTT CASSLAGGRSDEKLFF
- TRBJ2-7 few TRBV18 TGTGCCAGCTCATCCGCCCAGGGCCCCTACGAGCAGTACTTC CASSSAQGPYEQYF
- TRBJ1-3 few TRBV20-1 TGCAGTGCTAGATATCGGGAAACTGGAAACACCATATATTTT CSARYRETGNTIYF